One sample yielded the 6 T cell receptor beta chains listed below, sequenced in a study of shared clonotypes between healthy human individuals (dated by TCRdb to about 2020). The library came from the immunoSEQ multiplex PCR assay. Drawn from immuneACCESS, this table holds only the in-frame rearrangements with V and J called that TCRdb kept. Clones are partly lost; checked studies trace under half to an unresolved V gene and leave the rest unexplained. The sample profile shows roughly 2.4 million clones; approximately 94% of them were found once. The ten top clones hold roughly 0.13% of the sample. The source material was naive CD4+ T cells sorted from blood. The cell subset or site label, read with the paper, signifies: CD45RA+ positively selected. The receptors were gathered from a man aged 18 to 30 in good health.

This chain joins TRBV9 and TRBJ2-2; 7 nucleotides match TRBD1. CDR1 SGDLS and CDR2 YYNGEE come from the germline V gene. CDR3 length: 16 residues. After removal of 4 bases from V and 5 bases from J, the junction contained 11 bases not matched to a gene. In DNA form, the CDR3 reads TGTGCCAGCAGCTTAAAGCAGGGGGTTACGACCGGGGAGCTGTTTTTT. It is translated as CASSLKQGVTTGELFF.

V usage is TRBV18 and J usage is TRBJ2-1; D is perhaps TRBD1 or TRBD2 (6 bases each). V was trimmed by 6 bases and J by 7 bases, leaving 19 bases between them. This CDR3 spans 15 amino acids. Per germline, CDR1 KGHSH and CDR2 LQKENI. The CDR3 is CASSAGHQFLNEQFF. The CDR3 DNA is TGTGCCAGCTCCGCGGGACACCAGTTCCTTAATGAGCAGTTCTTC.

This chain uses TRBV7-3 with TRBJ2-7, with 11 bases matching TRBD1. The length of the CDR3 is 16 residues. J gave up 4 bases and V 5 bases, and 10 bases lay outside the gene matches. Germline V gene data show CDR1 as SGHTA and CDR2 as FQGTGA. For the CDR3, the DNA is TGTGCCAGCAGCCGAAGCGGACAGGGGGCTGGATACGAGCAGTACTTC. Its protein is CASSRSGQGAGYEQYF.

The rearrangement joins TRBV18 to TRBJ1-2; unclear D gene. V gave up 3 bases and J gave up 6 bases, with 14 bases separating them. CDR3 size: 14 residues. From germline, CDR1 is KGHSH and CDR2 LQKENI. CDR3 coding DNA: TGTGCCAGCTCACCTCTTTCGAGAGATCATGGCTACACCTTC. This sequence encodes CASSPLSRDHGYTF.

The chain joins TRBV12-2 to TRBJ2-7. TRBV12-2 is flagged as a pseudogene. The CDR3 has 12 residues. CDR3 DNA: TGTGCAAGTCGCTTAAAGACCTACGAGCAGTACTTC. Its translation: CASRLKTYEQYF.

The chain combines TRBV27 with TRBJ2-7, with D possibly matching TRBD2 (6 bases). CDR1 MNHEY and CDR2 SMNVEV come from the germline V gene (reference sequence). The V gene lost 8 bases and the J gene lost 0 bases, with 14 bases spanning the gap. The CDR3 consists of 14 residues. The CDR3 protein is CASQHRGSSYEQYF. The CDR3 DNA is TGTGCCAGCCAACATCGGGGGAGCTCCTACGAGCAGTACTTC.